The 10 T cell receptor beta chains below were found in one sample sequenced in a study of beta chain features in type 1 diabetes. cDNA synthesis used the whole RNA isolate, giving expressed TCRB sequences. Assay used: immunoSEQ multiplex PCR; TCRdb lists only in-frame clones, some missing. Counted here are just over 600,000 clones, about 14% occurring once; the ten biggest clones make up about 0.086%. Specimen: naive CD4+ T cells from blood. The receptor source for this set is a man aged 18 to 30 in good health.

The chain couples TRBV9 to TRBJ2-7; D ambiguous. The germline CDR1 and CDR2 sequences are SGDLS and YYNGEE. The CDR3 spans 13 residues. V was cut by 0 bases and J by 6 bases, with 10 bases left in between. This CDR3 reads CASSVAGKTEQYF. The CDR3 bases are TGTGCCAGCAGCGTAGCTGGTAAGACCGAGCAGTACTTC.

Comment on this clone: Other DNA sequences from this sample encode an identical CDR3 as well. CDR3 bases: TGTGCCAGCAGTCTCTCTGGAAACACCATATATTTT. Its protein product is CASSLSGNTIYF. The chain employs TRBV7-9 and TRBJ1-3; no reliable D call. CDR1 is SEHNR, CDR2 FQNEAQ, per germline (reference sequence). Trimming took off 6 bases at V and 0 bases at J, with 3 bases between the two ends. This CDR3 is 12 amino acids long.

The CDR3 nucleotides are TGTGCCAGCAGCCAGGCGGACAGGGGCAATCAGCCCCAGCATTTT. Residues: CASSQADRGNQPQHF. The J gene is TRBJ1-5, the V gene TRBV7-9; 8 nucleotides line up with TRBD1. Per germline, CDR1 SEHNR and CDR2 FQNEAQ (reference sequence). This CDR3 region has 15 residues. The trim removed 5 bases at V and 2 bases at J, leaving 5 bases unmatched.

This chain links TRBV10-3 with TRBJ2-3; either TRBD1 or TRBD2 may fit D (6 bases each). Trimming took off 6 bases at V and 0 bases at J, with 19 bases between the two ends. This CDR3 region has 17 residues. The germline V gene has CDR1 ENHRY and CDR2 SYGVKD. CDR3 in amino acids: CAISLGGGGSSTDTQYF. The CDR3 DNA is TGTGCCATCAGCCTAGGGGGAGGAGGTTCTAGCACAGATACGCAGTATTTT.

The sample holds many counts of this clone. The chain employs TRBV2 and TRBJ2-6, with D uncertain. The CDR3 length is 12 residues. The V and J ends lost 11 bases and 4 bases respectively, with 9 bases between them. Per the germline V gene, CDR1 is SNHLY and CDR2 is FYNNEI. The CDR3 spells CAGSAGANVLTF. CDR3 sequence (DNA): TGTGCCGGCTCGGCCGGGGCCAACGTCCTGACTTTC.

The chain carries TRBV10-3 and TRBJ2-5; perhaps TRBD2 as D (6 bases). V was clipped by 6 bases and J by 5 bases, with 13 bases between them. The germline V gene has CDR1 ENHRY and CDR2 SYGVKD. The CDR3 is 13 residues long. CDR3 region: CAISGRGLETQYF. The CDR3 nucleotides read TGTGCCATCAGCGGAAGGGGACTGGAGACCCAGTACTTC.

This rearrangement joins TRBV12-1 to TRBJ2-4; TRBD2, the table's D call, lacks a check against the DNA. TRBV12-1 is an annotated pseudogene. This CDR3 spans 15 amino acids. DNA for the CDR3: TGTGCCAGCAGCTTTCCCTCGAGTGCCAAAAACATTCAGTACTTC. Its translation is CASSFPSSAKNIQYF.

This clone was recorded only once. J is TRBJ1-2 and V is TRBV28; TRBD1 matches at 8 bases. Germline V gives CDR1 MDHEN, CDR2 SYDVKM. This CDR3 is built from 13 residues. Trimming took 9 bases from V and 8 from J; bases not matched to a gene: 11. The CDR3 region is CASIPGQGRGYTF. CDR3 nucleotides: TGTGCCAGTATCCCTGGACAGGGTCGCGGCTACACCTTC.

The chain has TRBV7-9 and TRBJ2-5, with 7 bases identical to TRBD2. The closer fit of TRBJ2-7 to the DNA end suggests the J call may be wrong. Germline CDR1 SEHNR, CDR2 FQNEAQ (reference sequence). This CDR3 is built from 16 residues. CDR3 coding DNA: TGTGCCAGCAGCTCCGAAGCGGGGAGGAGCTCCTACGAGCAGTACTTC. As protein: CASSSEAGRSSYEQYF.

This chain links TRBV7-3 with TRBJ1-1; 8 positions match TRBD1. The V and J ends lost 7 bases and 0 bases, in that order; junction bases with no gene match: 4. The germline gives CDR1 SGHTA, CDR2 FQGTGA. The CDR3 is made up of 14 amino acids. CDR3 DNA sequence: TGTGCCAGCATGCAGGGGGCGTTGAACACTGAAGCTTTCTTT. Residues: CASMQGALNTEAFF.